These 3 T cell receptor beta chains were all obtained from the same sample, sequenced in a study of T cells expressing NK-cell markers. For each CDR3 protein, TCRdb gives one entry from its re-call of the 5' RACE reads, without DNA. This sample's table has roughly 150,000 distinct CDR3 sequences. Sequencing input: blood T cells: a sorted CD56 or NKG2C T cell subset, CD4+ or CD8+ T cells, or bulk PBMC T cells (not recorded which). The receptors come from a man between 18 and 69 years old in good health.

The chain joins TRBV3-1 to TRBJ1-5. The CDR3 totals 15 residues. Germline V gene lookup returns CDR1 LGHDT and CDR2 YNNKEL (reference sequence). CDR3 protein: CASSQRIQRDQPQHF.

V usage is TRBV27 and J usage is TRBJ2-3; TCRdb calls TRBD2, which cannot be checked without DNA. The CDR3 length is 15 residues. Germline CDR1 reads MNHEY; CDR2 reads SMNVEV (reference sequence). CDR3 in amino acids: CASSLSSGGADTQYF.

The CDR3 loop reads CASSSTLAGATDTQYF. V usage is TRBV5-1 and J usage is TRBJ2-3; TCRdb lists TRBD2, though no DNA is available to test this call. The V gene's germline CDR1 is SGHRS and CDR2 YFSETQ. This CDR3 has 16 amino acids.